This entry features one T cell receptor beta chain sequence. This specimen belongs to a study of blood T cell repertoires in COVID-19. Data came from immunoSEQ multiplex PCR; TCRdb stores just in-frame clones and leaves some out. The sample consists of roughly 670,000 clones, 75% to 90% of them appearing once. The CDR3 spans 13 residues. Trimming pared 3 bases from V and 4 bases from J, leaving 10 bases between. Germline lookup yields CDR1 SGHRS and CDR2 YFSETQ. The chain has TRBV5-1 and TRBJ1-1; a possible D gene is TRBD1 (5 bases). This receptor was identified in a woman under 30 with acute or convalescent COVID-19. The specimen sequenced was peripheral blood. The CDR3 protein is CASSSGEGTEAFF. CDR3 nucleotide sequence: TGCGCCAGCAGCTCGGGGGAGGGCACTGAAGCTTTCTTT.